The 30 T cell receptor beta chains presented below share a single source sample, sequenced in a study of Graves' ophthalmopathy and Graves' hyperthyroidism. The authors amplified TCR beta CDR3 regions, and they did so from RNA transcripts for repertoire sequencing. An initial RT-PCR round employing HTBI primers preceded a second-round multiplex PCR. MiXCR, applied by TCRdb to the multiplex PCR reads, yields one record per CDR3 protein. Of approximately 700,000 distinct CDR3 sequences listed, roughly two fifths are singletons. Sequenced input: peripheral blood. These receptors all stem from an adult man with Graves' ophthalmopathy.

This clonotype came up a few times. The germline gene is not matched at one end of the junction; a read error may be the cause. V gene TRBV29-1 combines with J gene TRBJ2-7; 11 positions agree with TRBD2. Per the germline V gene, CDR1 is SQVTM and CDR2 is ANQGSEA. CDR3 length: 15 amino acids. In DNA form, the CDR3 reads TGCAGCGTTGCCCGACTAGCGGGGAACACCGGGGAGCTGTACTTC. Translated, it gives CSVARLAGNTGELYF.

Concerning this clonotype: This sequence may be a read error, since a much larger clone differs from it by one base. The chain recombines TRBV20-1 with TRBJ1-1; the D is unclear. V lost 2 bases to trimming and J lost 1 base, with 5 bases between them. The CDR3 length is 12 residues. Germline CDR1 is DFQATT and CDR2 is SNEGSKA (reference sequence). The CDR3, as DNA: TGCAGTGCTAGACGACCGAACACTGAAGCTTTCTTT. Translating it yields CSARRPNTEAFF.

Points on this clonotype: Possible read error: a much larger clone is one base away. This sequence joins TRBV10-3 and TRBJ2-7, with 8 nucleotides matching TRBD2. Germline assignment: CDR1 ENHRY and CDR2 SYGVKD. The CDR3 runs 14 residues. For the CDR3, the DNA is TGTGCCATCAGGCCAGCGGGAGCTTCCTGCGAGCAGTACTTC. Translated, it gives CAIRPAGASCEQYF.

About this clonotype: The junction differs from germline at one of its ends, possibly a read error. The chain couples TRBV7-2 to TRBJ2-7; the D is unclear. The CDR3 spans 17 residues. Germline V gene lookup returns CDR1 SGHTA and CDR2 FQGNSA. Here the CDR3 DNA reads TGCGCCAGCAGCCAAGCTCTCATCGGAAGCGCTTCGTACGAGCAGTACTTC. This gives the protein CASSQALIGSASYEQYF.

This clonotype was recorded at least ten times. The chain couples TRBV24-1 to TRBJ2-7; 7 bases agree with TRBD1. Germline assignment: CDR1 KGHDR and CDR2 SFDVKD. CDR3 length: 13 residues. With 9 bases clipped from V and 0 bases from J, the junction kept 4 bases outside the gene matches. In DNA, the CDR3 is TGTGCCACCGAGGACAGGTTCTCCTACGAGCAGTACTTC. Residues: CATEDRFSYEQYF.

This chain joins TRBV10-3 and TRBJ2-3, with no clear D. Germline V gives CDR1 ENHRY, CDR2 SYGVKD. CDR3 size: 15 residues. Trimming took off 7 bases at V and 0 bases at J, with 14 bases between the two ends. CDR3 nucleotide sequence: TGTGCCATCACCCCCGGAGTAACAAGCACAGATACGCAGTATTTT. As protein: CAITPGVTSTDTQYF.

This clonotype was recorded many times. The chain joins TRBV9 to TRBJ2-2; D remains ambiguous. Germline V gene sequence: CDR1 SGDLS, CDR2 YYNGEE. V was cut by 1 base and J by 5 bases, with 3 bases left in between. CDR3 length: 12 amino acids. The CDR3 nucleotides are TGTGCCAGCAGCGTATTTACCGGGGAGCTGTTTTTT. Its protein product is CASSVFTGELFF.

There are many counts of this clonotype. The V call is TRBV2, the J call TRBJ1-3; D gene uncertain. Germline CDR1 reads SNHLY; CDR2 reads FYNNEI. With 4 bases removed from V and 1 base from J, the gap between germline ends came to 8 bases. The CDR3 is 14 residues long. The CDR3 DNA is TGTGCCAGCAGTGTGTCGATATCTGGAAACACCATATATTTT. Its translation: CASSVSISGNTIYF.

A few counts support this clonotype. The genes are TRBV20-1 and TRBJ1-6, with D perhaps TRBD1 (5 bases). The CDR3 runs 18 residues. V lost 1 base and J 7 bases, leaving 23 bases between the germline ends. CDR1 is DFQATT and CDR2 is SNEGSKA in the germline V gene (reference sequence). The CDR3 protein is CSARARFGWYRSNSPLHF. CDR3 nucleotide sequence: TGCAGTGCTAGAGCCCGTTTTGGGTGGTACAGGTCCAATTCACCCCTCCACTTT.

This clonotype was picked up many times. The rearrangement uses TRBV7-9 and TRBJ2-6; D gene ambiguous. Germline V gene lookup returns CDR1 SEHNR and CDR2 FQNEAQ (reference sequence). The CDR3 runs to 15 residues. V lost 2 bases and J lost 4, with 9 bases in between. The CDR3 DNA sequence: TGTGCCAGCAGCTTATATCCGTCGGGGGCCAACGTCCTGACTTTC. Its translation: CASSLYPSGANVLTF.

The table lists this clonotype with many counts. The genes are TRBV24-1 and TRBJ2-7; D might be TRBD1 or TRBD2, each matching 5 bases. The CDR3 is made up of 14 amino acids. The V end lost 3 bases, the J end lost 5 bases, and 13 bases lay between the germline ends. Germline V lookup: CDR1 KGHDR, CDR2 SFDVKD. The DNA for the CDR3 is TGTGCCACCAGTGATAATCACCGGGGCCACGAGCAGTACTTC. Amino acid sequence: CATSDNHRGHEQYF.

This clonotype has a count of ten or more. CDR3 amino acids: CSAREGRVITEAFF. The CDR3 DNA sequence: TGCAGTGCTAGAGAGGGCAGGGTCATCACTGAAGCTTTCTTT. The rearrangement joins TRBV20-1 to TRBJ1-1, with TRBD1 as a possible D gene (5 bases). The V end lost 0 bases, the J end lost 4 bases, and 12 bases lay between the germline ends. The CDR3 has 14 residues. Germline V gene sequence: CDR1 DFQATT, CDR2 SNEGSKA (reference sequence).

The table lists this clonotype with a count of one. A read error may account for a junction end that differs from germline. The genes are TRBV7-2 and TRBJ1-3; no definite D call. Germline CDR1 is SGHTA and CDR2 is FQGNSA. CDR3 length equals 15 residues. CDR3 DNA sequence: TGTGCCAGCAGCCCACGGACTGGGGTTCAAAACACCACATATTTT. Translating it yields CASSPRTGVQNTTYF.

This clonotype was found many times. CDR3 protein: CASSPTDAIGAYEQYF. CDR3 bases: TGTGCCAGCAGCCCGACGGACGCCATCGGAGCCTACGAGCAGTACTTC. The rearrangement links TRBV11-2 to TRBJ2-7; D is undetermined. Between the trimmed V and J ends, which lost 5 bases and 2 bases, there was a span of 19 bases. Germline CDR1 SGHAT, CDR2 FQNNGV. The CDR3 consists of 16 residues.

V and J are TRBV2 and TRBJ1-4; D is unclear. V was pared by 5 bases and J by 2 bases, with 12 bases between. This CDR3 is 15 amino acids long. CDR1 is SNHLY and CDR2 is FYNNEI in the germline V gene. The CDR3 nucleotides read TGTGCCAGCAGTACTGACTCCGGGACTAATGAAAAACTGTTTTTT. It codes for CASSTDSGTNEKLFF.

A note on this clonotype: This may arise from a read error, as a much more abundant clone is one base away. The chain carries TRBV2 and TRBJ2-2; perhaps TRBD1 as D (6 bases). The CDR3 has 12 residues. In germline, CDR1 is SNHLY, CDR2 FYNNEI. The CDR3 nucleotides read TGTGCCAGCAGCGGACAGCCCGGGGAGCTGCTTTTT. Amino acid sequence: CASSGQPGELLF.

This clonotype has a count of ten or more. The chain employs TRBV7-9 and TRBJ2-5; D unresolved. The V end was cut by 5 bases, the J end by 7 bases, with 11 bases between. The CDR3 totals 12 residues. Germline loops: CDR1 SEHNR, CDR2 FQNEAQ (reference sequence). The CDR3 loop reads CASSQIGGTQYF. The CDR3 DNA sequence: TGTGCCAGCAGCCAGATCGGCGGGACCCAGTACTTC.

This clonotype has only a few counts. This chain connects TRBV5-5 to TRBJ2-5, with D possibly matching TRBD2 (5 bases). Germline V gene sequence: CDR1 SGHKS, CDR2 YYEKEE (reference sequence). This CDR3 has 13 residues. Trimming pared 3 bases from V and 2 bases from J, leaving 8 bases between. The CDR3 nucleotides read TGTGCCAGCAGCTCCAGGACTCAAGAGACCCAGTACTTC. Translated: CASSSRTQETQYF.

In this sample, this clonotype turned up a few times. The V and J genes are TRBV5-1 and TRBJ2-3; 7 nucleotides align to TRBD1. The CDR3 sequence is 14 residues long. Germline CDR1 and CDR2: SGHRS and YFSETQ. V shed 5 bases, J shed 2 bases, and the junction held 5 bases outside the gene matches. CDR3 protein: CASRLTGFTDTQYF. The DNA for the CDR3 is TGCGCCAGCAGGTTGACAGGGTTCACAGATACGCAGTATTTT.

This clonotype was seen a few times. The chain joins TRBV11-2 to TRBJ1-1; TRBD1 is a possible D gene (6 bases). The germline V and J ends were trimmed by 1 base and 4 bases, with 16 bases remaining between them. The CDR3 is made up of 16 amino acids. The germline gives CDR1 SGHAT, CDR2 FQNNGV. The CDR3 protein is CASSLAWGPVATEAFF. In nucleotides, the CDR3 is TGTGCCAGCAGCTTAGCGTGGGGGCCCGTGGCCACTGAAGCTTTCTTT. The entire variable domain, with the rest obtained from reference TRBV11-2 and TRBJ1-1, is as follows: EAGVAQSPRYKIIEKRQSVAFWCNPISGHATLYWYQQILGQGPKLLIQFQNNGVVDDSQLPKDRFSAERLKGVDSTLKIQPAKLEDSAVYLCASSLAWGPVATEAFFGQGTRLTVV.

This clonotype was counted at least ten times. The V call is TRBV2, the J call TRBJ1-2, with 9 bases that match TRBD1. Germline V lookup: CDR1 SNHLY, CDR2 FYNNEI. CDR3 length: 13 residues. V shed 3 bases, J shed 7 bases, and the junction held 3 bases outside the gene matches. This CDR3 is CASSDGDRAGYTF. For the CDR3, the DNA is TGTGCCAGCAGTGATGGGGACAGGGCTGGCTACACCTTC.

In the case of this clonotype: Just one base apart from a much larger clone, this may be a read error. J is TRBJ2-7 and V is TRBV24-1; TRBD1 or TRBD2 may be the D gene (5 bases each). Trimming cost V 12 bases and J 1 base, with 15 bases left between them. CDR1 KGHDR and CDR2 SFDVKD come from the germline V gene. The CDR3 has 13 amino acids. The CDR3 spells CAVRSGASYEQYF. CDR3 coding DNA: TGTGCCGTTCGGTCCGGGGCATCCTACGAGCAGTACTTC.

The chain employs TRBV7-2 and TRBJ2-7, with D possibly being TRBD1 (6 bases). The germline gives CDR1 SGHTA, CDR2 FQGNSA. Trimming cost V 6 bases and J 4 bases, with 19 bases left between them. CDR3 length: 15 residues. This CDR3 reads CASSSGQGGSYEQYF. CDR3 sequence (DNA): TGTGCCAGCAGTTCAGGACAAGGGGGATCATACGAGCAGTACTTC.

Concerning this clonotype: This may stem from a read error, because a much larger clone lies one nucleotide away. The chain carries TRBV11-2 and TRBJ2-7, with TRBD2 matching 8 bases. Per germline, CDR1 SGHAT and CDR2 FQNNGV. This CDR3 contains 16 residues. J gave up 3 bases and V 5 bases, and 12 bases lay outside the gene matches. The CDR3 loop is CASSPKTNGRDYEQYF. The CDR3 nucleotides read TGTGCCAGCAGCCCGAAAACTAACGGGAGGGACTACGAGCAGTACTTC. The complete variable domain, with remaining parts taken from reference TRBV11-2 and TRBJ2-7, reads EAGVAQSPRYKIIEKRQSVAFWCNPISGHATLYWYQQILGQGPKLLIQFQNNGVVDDSQLPKDRFSAERLKGVDSTLKIQPAKLEDSAVYLCASSPKTNGRDYEQYFGPGTRLTVT.

This clonotype has a handful of counts. The chain is built from TRBV7-9 and TRBJ2-2; D is perhaps TRBD1 (6 bases). Trimming stripped 3 bases from V and 6 bases from J, with 11 bases between. The germline gives CDR1 SEHNR, CDR2 FQNEAQ (reference sequence). This CDR3 has 14 residues. The CDR3 loop is CASSFRQDAGELFF. For the CDR3, the DNA is TGTGCCAGCAGCTTCAGACAGGATGCCGGGGAGCTGTTTTTT.

This rearrangement joins TRBV5-1 to TRBJ2-7; 16 nucleotides agree with TRBD2. The CDR3 consists of 19 residues. Germline V gives CDR1 SGHRS, CDR2 YFSETQ. The V gene end was trimmed by 2 bases and the J gene end by 5 bases; junction bases not matched to a gene: 13. The CDR3 sequence is CASSFLAGLAGGTTHEQYF. In nucleotides, the CDR3 is TGCGCCAGCAGCTTCCTTGCGGGACTAGCGGGAGGGACAACCCACGAGCAGTACTTC.

The genes are TRBV11-2 and TRBJ2-7, with D possibly being TRBD1 (6 bases). Germline V gene data show CDR1 as SGHAT and CDR2 as FQNNGV. V shed 3 bases and J shed 9 bases, with 21 bases lying between them. The CDR3 length is 15 residues. The CDR3 spells CASSFVGDTQHGQYF. The CDR3 DNA reads TGTGCCAGCAGCTTTGTTGGGGACACTCAACACGGGCAGTACTTC.

This clonotype was seen only once. The chain links TRBV25-1 to TRBJ2-5, with a tentative D call TRBD1 (5 bases). Germline CDR1 MGHDK, CDR2 SYGVNS. The CDR3 has 14 residues. With 3 bases removed from V and 1 base from J, the gap between germline ends came to 9 bases. CDR3 nucleotide sequence: TGTGCCAGCAGTGACAGACAGAGCCAAGAGACCCAGTACTTC. As protein: CASSDRQSQETQYF.

The V and J genes are TRBV6-5 and TRBJ2-7; the match to TRBD1 covers 7 bases. V was clipped by 5 bases and J by 8 bases; unmatched bases: 12. This CDR3 contains 14 residues. Germline lookup yields CDR1 MNHEY and CDR2 SVGAGI. The CDR3 reads CASSTRDSLFKQYF. The CDR3 coding sequence is TGTGCCAGCAGTACCCGGGACAGCCTTTTCAAGCAGTACTTC.

This clonotype has just a few counts. V and J are TRBV19 and TRBJ1-3; D ambiguous. In germline, CDR1 is LNHDA, CDR2 SQIVND (reference sequence). This CDR3 comprises 13 residues. V was trimmed by 11 bases and J by 0 bases, leaving 11 bases between them. The CDR3 sequence: CAAGVPSGNTIYF. In DNA form, the CDR3 reads TGTGCCGCCGGCGTCCCCTCTGGAAACACCATATATTTT.